The clone carrying this T cell receptor (beta chain) was observed a single time. Its antigen is unidentified. This sample is drawn from a study of cytomegalovirus exposure and HLA in healthy donors. This CDR3 contains 12 residues. Germline V gene sequence: CDR1 SGDLS, CDR2 YYNGEE. V shed 3 bases, J shed 5 bases, and the junction held 0 bases outside the gene matches. The PCR ran on 60 Vbeta and 13 Jbeta primers. Repertoires were generated with immunoSEQ multiplex PCR, while TCRdb's copy carries only in-frame clones and drops some. The data contain under 200,000 clones, approximately 79% of them singletons. Study-level points and caveats: 164 TCR beta chains were listed as cytomegalovirus-associated. Certain indistinguishable V segments, among them TRBV6-2 and TRBV6-3, were excluded.

This clonotype was sampled from a man aged 35-49 years in good health and CMV-seropositive. V is TRBV9 and J is TRBJ2-5, with TRBD1 matching over 8 bases. Input material: PBMCs. CDR3 in DNA: TGTGCCAGCAGCGACAGGGGGGAGACCCAGTACTTC. Protein: CASSDRGETQYF.